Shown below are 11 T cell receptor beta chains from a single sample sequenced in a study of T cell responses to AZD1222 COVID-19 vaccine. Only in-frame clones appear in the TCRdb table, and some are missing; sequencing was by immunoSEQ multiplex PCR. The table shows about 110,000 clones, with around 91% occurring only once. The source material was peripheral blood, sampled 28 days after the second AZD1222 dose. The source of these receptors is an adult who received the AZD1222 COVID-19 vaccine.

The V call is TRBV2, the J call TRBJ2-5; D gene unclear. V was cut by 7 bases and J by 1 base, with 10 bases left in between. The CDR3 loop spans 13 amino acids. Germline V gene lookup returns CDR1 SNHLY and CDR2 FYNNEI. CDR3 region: CASTREVQETQYF. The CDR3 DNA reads TGTGCCAGCACTCGTGAGGTCCAAGAGACCCAGTACTTC.

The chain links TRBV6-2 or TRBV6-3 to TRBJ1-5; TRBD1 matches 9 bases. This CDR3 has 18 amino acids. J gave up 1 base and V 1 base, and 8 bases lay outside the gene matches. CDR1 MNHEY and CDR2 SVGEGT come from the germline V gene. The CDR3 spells CASSYYRDRAWSNQPQHF. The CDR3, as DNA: TGTGCCAGCAGTTACTACCGGGACAGGGCTTGGAGCAATCAGCCCCAGCATTTT.

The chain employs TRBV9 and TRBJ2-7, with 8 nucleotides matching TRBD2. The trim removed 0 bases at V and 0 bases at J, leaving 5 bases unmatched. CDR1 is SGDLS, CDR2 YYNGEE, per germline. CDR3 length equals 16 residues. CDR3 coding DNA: TGTGCCAGCAGCGTAGCTCAGCGGGGGAGCTCCTACGAGCAGTACTTC. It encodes CASSVAQRGSSYEQYF.

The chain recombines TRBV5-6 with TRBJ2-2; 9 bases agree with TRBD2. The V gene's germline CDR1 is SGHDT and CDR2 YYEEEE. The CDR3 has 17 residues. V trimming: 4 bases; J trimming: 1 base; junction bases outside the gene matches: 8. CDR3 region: CASSVLAGRVNTGELFF. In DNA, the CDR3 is TGTGCCAGCAGCGTGCTAGCGGGGAGGGTGAACACCGGGGAGCTGTTTTTT. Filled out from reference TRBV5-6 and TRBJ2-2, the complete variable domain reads DAGVTQSPTHLIKTRGQQVTLRCSPKSGHDTVSWYQQALGQGPQFIFQYYEEEERQRGNFPDRFSGHQFPNYSSELNVNALLLGDSALYLCASSVLAGRVNTGELFFGEGSRLTVL.

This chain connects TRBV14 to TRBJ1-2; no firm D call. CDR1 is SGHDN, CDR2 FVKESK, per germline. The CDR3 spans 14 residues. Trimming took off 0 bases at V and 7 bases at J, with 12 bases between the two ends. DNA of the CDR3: TGTGCCAGCAGCCAAGACAGGACGCTCGGTGGCTACACCTTC. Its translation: CASSQDRTLGGYTF.

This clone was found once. CDR3 sequence reads: CASSSSAGNTEAFF. CDR3 in DNA: TGTGCCAGCAGCTCTTCTGCGGGGAACACTGAAGCTTTCTTT. The chain has TRBV7-2 and TRBJ1-1; D is unresolved. In germline, CDR1 is SGHTA, CDR2 FQGNSA. Deletions cut 4 bases from V and 1 base from J, with 10 bases between. The length of the CDR3 is 14 residues. The complete variable domain, with remaining parts taken from reference TRBV7-2 and TRBJ1-1, reads GAGVSQSPSNKVTEKGKDVELRCDPISGHTALYWYRQSLGQGLEFLIYFQGNSAPDKSGLPSDRFSAERTGGSVSTLTIQRTQQEDSAVYLCASSSSAGNTEAFFGQGTRLTVV.

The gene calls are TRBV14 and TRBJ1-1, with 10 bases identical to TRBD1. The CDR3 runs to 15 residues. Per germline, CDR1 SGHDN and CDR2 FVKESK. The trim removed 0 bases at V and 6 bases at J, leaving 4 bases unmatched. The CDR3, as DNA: TGTGCCAGCAGCCAAGATTGGGGACAGGGGTCTGAAGCTTTCTTT. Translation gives CASSQDWGQGSEAFF.

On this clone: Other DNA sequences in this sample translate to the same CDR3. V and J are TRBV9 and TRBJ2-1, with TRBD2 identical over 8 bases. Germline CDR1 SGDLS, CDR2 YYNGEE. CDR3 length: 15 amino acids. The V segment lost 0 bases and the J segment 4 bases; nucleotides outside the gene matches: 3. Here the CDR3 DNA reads TGTGCCAGCAGCGTAGGGCTAGCGGGTTACAATGAGCAGTTCTTC. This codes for CASSVGLAGYNEQFF. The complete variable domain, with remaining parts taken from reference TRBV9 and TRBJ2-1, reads DSGVTQTPKHLITATGQRVTLRCSPRSGDLSVYWYQQSLDQGLQFLIQYYNGEERAKGNILERFSAQQFPDLHSELNLSSLELGDSALYFCASSVGLAGYNEQFFGPGTRLTVL.

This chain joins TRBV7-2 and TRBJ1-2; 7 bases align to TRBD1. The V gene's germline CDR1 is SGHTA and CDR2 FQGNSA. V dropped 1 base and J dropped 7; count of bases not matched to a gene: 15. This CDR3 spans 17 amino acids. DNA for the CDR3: TGTGCCAGCAGCTTAGTCGGTTTAACGGGACAGTGGATTGGCTACACCTTC. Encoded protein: CASSLVGLTGQWIGYTF.

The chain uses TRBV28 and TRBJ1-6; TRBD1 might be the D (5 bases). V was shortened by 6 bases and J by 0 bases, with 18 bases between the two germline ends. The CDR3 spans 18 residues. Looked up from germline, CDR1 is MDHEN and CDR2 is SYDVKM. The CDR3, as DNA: TGTGCCAGCAGGGGGGGGACCATAAGAAGCTCCTATAATTCACCCCTCCACTTT. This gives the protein CASRGGTIRSSYNSPLHF.

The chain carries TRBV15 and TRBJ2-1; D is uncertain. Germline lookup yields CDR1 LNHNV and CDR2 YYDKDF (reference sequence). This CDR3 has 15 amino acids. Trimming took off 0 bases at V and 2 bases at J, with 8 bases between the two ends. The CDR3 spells CATSRDYVTYNEQFF. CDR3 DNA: TGTGCCACCAGCAGAGACTACGTGACCTACAATGAGCAGTTCTTC.